This T cell receptor (beta chain) is drawn from a study of cytomegalovirus exposure and HLA in healthy donors. About the research overall: From HLA-typed donors, an early data release held tens of millions of unique TCRs.

V lost 4 bases to trimming and J lost 4 bases; unmatched junction nucleotides: 7. Germline assignment: CDR1 SGHRS and CDR2 YFSETQ. The CDR3 runs 16 residues. The primer mix had 60 Vbeta and 13 Jbeta primers. Sequencing used immunoSEQ multiplex PCR; TCRdb keeps in-frame clones, though not all of them. The sample lists hundreds of thousands of clones, roughly 90% seen once, with approximately 2% in the top ten. The sequenced sample consisted of PBMCs. This clonotype was sampled from a woman in her late teens or twenties in good health and CMV-seronegative. The chain joins TRBV5-1 to TRBJ2-1; 11 bases agree with TRBD1. This CDR3 reads CASSLGQGVGYNEQFF. Here the CDR3 DNA reads TGCGCCAGCAGCCTGGGACAGGGGGTTGGGTACAATGAGCAGTTCTTC.